This T cell receptor beta chain appears in the sequencing data of a study of T cells in Graves' hyperthyroidism and ophthalmopathy. From RNA transcripts, TCR beta CDR3 regions were amplified. A first-round RT-PCR of the TCR CDR3 used the HTBI primer set. TCRdb passed the multiplex PCR reads through MiXCR, listing each CDR3 protein once. Seen here are more than 650,000 distinct CDR3 sequences, around 15% observed once, and the top ten hold 9.5% to 13%. Germline CDR1 reads SQVTM; CDR2 reads ANQGSEA. The germline V and J ends were trimmed by 4 bases and 5 bases, with 17 bases remaining between them. This CDR3 region has 14 residues.

Sequencing input: blood. This chain connects TRBV29-1 to TRBJ2-5; no clear D gene. This receptor was obtained from a woman aged 18-35 years with Graves' hyperthyroidism. The CDR3 is CSVVRDQARETQYF. The CDR3 nucleotides read TGCAGCGTTGTTCGAGACCAGGCCAGGGAGACCCAGTACTTC.